Reported below is one T cell receptor (beta chain). This entry is derived from a study of PD-1 blockade in mismatch repair-deficient tumors. The assay was immunoSEQ multiplex PCR, and TCRdb's table has in-frame clones only and misses some. The sample yields around 120,000 clones, 88% seen once. This specimen was peripheral blood, taken 70 to 73 weeks after starting pembrolizumab. This clonotype was sampled from an adult with mismatch repair-deficient cancer.

CDR3 residues: CASSLTTGVNTEAFF. CDR3 DNA: TGTGCCAGCAGCTTAACAACAGGGGTGAACACTGAAGCTTTCTTT. The chain combines TRBV11-2 with TRBJ1-1; 7 bases match TRBD1. CDR1 is SGHAT and CDR2 is FQNNGV in the germline V gene. There are 15 residues in the CDR3. J was trimmed by 0 bases and V by 2 bases; bases with no gene match: 3.